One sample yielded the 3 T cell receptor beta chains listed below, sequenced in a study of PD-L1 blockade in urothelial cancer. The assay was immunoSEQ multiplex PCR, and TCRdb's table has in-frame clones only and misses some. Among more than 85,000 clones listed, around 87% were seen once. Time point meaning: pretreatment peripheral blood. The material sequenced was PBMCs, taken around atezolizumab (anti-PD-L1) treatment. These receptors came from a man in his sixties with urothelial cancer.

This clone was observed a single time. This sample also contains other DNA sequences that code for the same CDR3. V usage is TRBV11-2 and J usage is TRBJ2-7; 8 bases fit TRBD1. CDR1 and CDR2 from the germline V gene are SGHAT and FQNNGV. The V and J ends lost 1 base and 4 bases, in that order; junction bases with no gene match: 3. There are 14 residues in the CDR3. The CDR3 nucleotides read TGTGCCAGCAGCTTAGGGACAGGGTCGTACGAGCAGTACTTC. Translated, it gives CASSLGTGSYEQYF.

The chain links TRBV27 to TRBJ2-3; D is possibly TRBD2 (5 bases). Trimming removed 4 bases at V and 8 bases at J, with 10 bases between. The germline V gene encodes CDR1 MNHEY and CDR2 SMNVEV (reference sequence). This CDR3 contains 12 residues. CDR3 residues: CASSSPRGTQYF. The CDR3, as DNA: TGTGCCAGCAGTTCCCCACGGGGTACGCAGTATTTT.

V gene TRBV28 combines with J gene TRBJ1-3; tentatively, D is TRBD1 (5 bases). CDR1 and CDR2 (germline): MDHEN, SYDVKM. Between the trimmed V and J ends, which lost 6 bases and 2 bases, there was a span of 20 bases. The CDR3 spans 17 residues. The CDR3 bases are TGTGCCAGCAGGGCCGCGGGGGTCGTCGTCACTGGAAACACCATATATTTT. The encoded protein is CASRAAGVVVTGNTIYF.